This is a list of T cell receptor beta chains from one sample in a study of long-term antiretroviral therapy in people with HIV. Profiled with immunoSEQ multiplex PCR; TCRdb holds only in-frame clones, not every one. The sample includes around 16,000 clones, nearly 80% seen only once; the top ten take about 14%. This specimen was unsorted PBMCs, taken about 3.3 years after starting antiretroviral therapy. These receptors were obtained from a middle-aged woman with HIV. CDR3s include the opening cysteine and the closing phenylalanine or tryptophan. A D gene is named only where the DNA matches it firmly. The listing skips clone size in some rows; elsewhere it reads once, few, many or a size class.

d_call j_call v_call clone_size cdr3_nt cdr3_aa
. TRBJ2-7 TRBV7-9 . TGTGCCAGCAGCTTAGATTCGAACGAGCAGTACTTC CASSLDSNEQYF
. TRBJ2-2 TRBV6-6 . TGTGCCAGCAGTTACTCGGACGCAGGGTTTCCCGGGGAGCTGTTTTTT CASSYSDAGFPGELFF
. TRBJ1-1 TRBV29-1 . TGCAGCGTTGACCCCCGTGGGACTGAAGCTTTCTTT CSVDPRGTEAFF
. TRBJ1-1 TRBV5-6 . TGTGCCAGCAGCTTGGGGGCAGGCTCGGGCACTGAAGCTTTCTTT CASSLGAGSGTEAFF
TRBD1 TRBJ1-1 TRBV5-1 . TGCGCCAGCAGCTTCAGACAGGGAACTGAAGCTTTCTTT CASSFRQGTEAFF
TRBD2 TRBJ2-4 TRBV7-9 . TGTGCCAGCAGCTCGGGGACTAGCGGGCCCTTCGCCAAAAACATTCAGTACTTC CASSSGTSGPFAKNIQYF
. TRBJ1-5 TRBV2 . TGTGCCAGCAGTGAAAGGTCTATGACACTTGATAGCAATCAGCCCCAGCATTTT CASSERSMTLDSNQPQHF
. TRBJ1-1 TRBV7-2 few TGTGCCAGCAGCCAGCAGCTAGGGGGGAACACTGAAGCTTTCTTT CASSQQLGGNTEAFF
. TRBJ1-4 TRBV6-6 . TGTGCCAGCAGTAAATTAGACAGGGAAAAACTGTTTTTT CASSKLDREKLFF
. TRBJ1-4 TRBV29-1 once TGCAGCGTTCGAGAAGGGGGAACAGGAGAAAAACTGTTTTTT CSVREGGTGEKLFF
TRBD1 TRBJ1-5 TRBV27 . TGTGCCAGCAGACCCGGGACAGGAAGCAATCAGCCCCAGCATTTT CASRPGTGSNQPQHF
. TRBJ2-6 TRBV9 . TGTGCCAGCAGTCTAGACAGCTCTGGGGCCAACGTCCTGACTTTC CASSLDSSGANVLTF
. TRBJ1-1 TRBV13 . TGTGCCAGCAGCTTAGCAGCGAACACTGAAGCTTTCTTT CASSLAANTEAFF
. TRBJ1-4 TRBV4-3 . TGCGCCAGCAGCTCGGGCAGGGGATATGCAACTAATGAAAAACTGTTTTTT CASSSGRGYATNEKLFF
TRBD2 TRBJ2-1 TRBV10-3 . TGTGCCATCAGTGAGTATGCCAGGGAGGGTGAGCAGTTCTTC CAISEYAREGEQFF
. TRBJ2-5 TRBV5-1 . TGCGCCAGCAGCTTACGCAAGACCCAGTACTTC CASSLRKTQYF
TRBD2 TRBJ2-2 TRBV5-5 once TGTGCCAGCTCCGTGTGGCGGGGGGGCCGGACCGGGGAGCTGTTTTTT CASSVWRGGRTGELFF
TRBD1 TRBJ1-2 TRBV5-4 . TGTGCCAGCAGTATGGGTACCGGGACAGGGGGCGCGAATGGCTACACCTTC CASSMGTGTGGANGYTF
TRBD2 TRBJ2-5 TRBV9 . TGTGCCAGCAGCGTAGGACTAGCGGGGGCAGAGACCCAGTACTTC CASSVGLAGAETQYF
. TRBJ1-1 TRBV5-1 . TGCGCCAGCAGCTTGTATAATAGGCAGATCAGCATGAACACTGAAGCTTTCTTT CASSLYNRQISMNTEAFF
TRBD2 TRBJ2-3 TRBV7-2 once TGTGCCAGCAGTTTCGTAGCGGGGCCAAGAGATACGCAGTATTTT CASSFVAGPRDTQYF
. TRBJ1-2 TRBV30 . TGTGCCTGGAGTGTTAACTATGGCTACACCTTC CAWSVNYGYTF